This T cell receptor (beta chain) is from a study of beta chain features in type 1 diabetes (dated by TCRdb to about 2018). In terms of the full investigation: No differences in mean age, gender distribution, total cell number or subset yield were found between patients and healthy donors. A total of under 120,000,000 sorted cells were examined across all samples, and RNA yield correlated strongly with the number of cells per subset. In the study, TCRB repertoires of sorted circulating CD4+ T cell subsets from recently diagnosed type 1 diabetes patients were compared with those of matched healthy donors. Regulatory and stem cell-like memory subsets were obtained from only 8 patients and about 8 healthy donors, while naive and central memory subsets were obtained from all 28 donors.

As regards this clone: It lacks a known antigen. Base-call qualities are not available, and no considerably larger clone is one nucleotide away.

From the cysteine through the phenylalanine, the CDR3 covers 15 amino acids. Just the 45-base CDR3 DNA is kept, in frame starting at base 1. Reading the germline V gene gives CDR1 SGHAT and CDR2 FQNNGV. Germline trimming: 8 bases from V, 5 bases from J; junction bases outside gene matches: 11. The High Capacity cDNA Reverse Transcription Kit was used to reverse transcribe all of the isolated RNA, meaning that expressed TCRB transcripts were what got sequenced. Deep immunoSEQ sequencing was applied to naive, central memory and regulatory T cell samples, giving an average of roughly 3.5 million total reads per sample. After sorted cells were lysed in RLT buffer, RNA was extracted with DNase-treated RNeasy Micro or Mini kits, with the choice depending on cell number. To prevent cross-contamination, each cell subset was processed individually, whereas patient and healthy donor samples were processed jointly. The immunoSEQ multiplex PCR was used to amplify TCRB sequences from cDNA, yielding 87-bp fragments that span the CDR3 region. Amplicons were sequenced on the Illumina HiSeq platform. As for the original processing: PCR bias was corrected computationally using synthetic template baselines, and reads within Hamming distance 2 were collapsed, with unmergeable singletons discarded. Reads were aligned against IMGT so that V, D and J genes, CDR3 length and insertions or deletions at six rearrangement sites could be assigned. Clonotype counts were normalized to sorted cell number within each subset before computing true diversity and Gini coefficients with the tcR R package. The overlap coefficient, calculated on TCRB nucleotide sequences, was used to measure repertoire sharing. Out-of-frame TCRB sequences from naive cells were analyzed as a proxy for the pre-selection repertoire. TCRdb stores this immuneACCESS table with in-frame sequences only. Part of the clones is absent; in the studies checked, under half of the shortfall reflects unresolved V genes, and no reason is known for the rest. For V, J and clone size, that table is used; D and trimming come from the DNA. This sample holds hundreds of thousands of clones; about 11% were observed only once. More than 0.015% of the sample is in the top ten clones.

Overall study outcomes, separate from this receptor: PCR may preferentially amplify shorter templates, but because patient and control samples were amplified and corrected together, any resulting skew would affect both groups equally. Naive, central memory and regulatory TCRB repertoires appeared to be more alike among patients than among healthy donors. Because cDNA rather than genomic DNA was sequenced, highly expressing activated cells could have been over-represented, although no difference in activation and CD3 levels was found between groups. Type 1 diabetes patients showed a moderate but significant shortening of TCRB CDR3 length in all four CD4+ subsets. At VDJ recombination sites, type 1 diabetes patients had fewer insertions and more deleted nucleotides, which implies abnormalities in thymic rearrangement. Because the HLA sub-analyses included only small numbers of individuals, any influence of HLA type on TCRB rearrangement was left unresolved.

A single peripheral blood draw of about 116 mL on average was collected from each donor into heparinised tubes. Using a panel that included CD45RO, CCR7, CD25, CD127, CD95 and CD27, naive, central memory, regulatory and stem cell-like memory CD4+ T cells were sorted on a BD FACSAria II. All sorted populations exceeded 95% purity. PBMCs were isolated immediately by Lymphoprep density gradient centrifugation and stained directly without culture. To minimize batch effects, samples were stained and sorted in pairs, one healthy donor with one patient per experiment. This TCR derives from a woman aged 30 to 39 in good health. The receptor chain draws on TRBV11-2 and TRBJ2-1, with 8 bases in between that match TRBD1. The source material was naive CD4+ T cells from blood. The cell subset or site label, read with the paper, signifies: true naive CD4+ T cells. The nucleotide sequence is TGTGCCAGCCGGGTGCGGACAGGGATCGACAATGAGCAGTTCTTC. It translates as CASRVRTGIDNEQFF. With the portions outside the CDR3 filled from the reference TRBV11-2 and TRBJ2-1 genes, the complete variable region becomes EAGVAQSPRYKIIEKRQSVAFWCNPISGHATLYWYQQILGQGPKLLIQFQNNGVVDDSQLPKDRFSAERLKGVDSTLKIQPAKLEDSAVYLCASRVRTGIDNEQFFGPGTRLTVL.